This TCR beta chain was sequenced during a study of cytomegalovirus exposure and HLA in healthy donors. Across the study: The study's early data release held roughly 91 million unique TCRs from HLA-typed donors.

From germline, CDR1 is GTSNPN and CDR2 SVGIG (reference sequence). V lost 1 base, J lost 9 bases, and 5 bases stayed unmatched. The CDR3 runs 13 residues. Study observations and caveats: A classifier reportedly called cytomegalovirus status with high sensitivity and specificity. Within a later analysis, the majority of CMV-associated TCR beta chains appeared HLA-restricted.

13 Jbeta primers and 60 Vbeta primers were used for the PCR. Method: immunoSEQ multiplex PCR; TCRdb's copy keeps in-frame clones and lacks some. The table records 59,000 or so clones, roughly 77% of them present only once. As for this clone: Its antigen is unidentified.

The sequence was collected from a young man in good health and CMV-seropositive. The sequenced material came from PBMCs. This chain joins TRBV30 and TRBJ2-7; 11 positions match TRBD1. The CDR3 DNA sequence: TGTGCCTGGAGTGAGGGACAGGGGGAAAGGCAGTACTTC. Translating it yields CAWSEGQGERQYF.